The 21 T cell receptor beta chains below come from one sample, sequenced in a study of OX40 agonist ivuxolimab in advanced cancers. Profiling relied on immunoSEQ multiplex PCR, and the TCRdb table lists in-frame clones only, not all of them. The sample consists of approximately 70,000 clones, roughly nine tenths of them appearing once. The source was CD4+ or CD8+ T cells sorted from blood, collected in a trial of the OX40 agonist ivuxolimab. Source of these receptors: an adult with an advanced solid tumor such as melanoma, head and neck, liver or kidney cancer.

This clone is categorized as medium-sized. V and J are TRBV7-8 and TRBJ2-1, with a possible D match to TRBD2 (6 bases). The CDR3 is made up of 15 amino acids. The germline CDR1 and CDR2 sequences are SGHVS and FQNEAQ. Trimming shortened V by 5 bases and J by 6 bases, and 17 bases separated the two germline ends. The CDR3 bases are TGTGCCAGCAGCGGTTATAGCGGAAGGGGCAATGAGCAGTTCTTC. Its protein is CASSGYSGRGNEQFF.

V and J are TRBV19 and TRBJ2-1, with TRBD2 identical over 9 bases. CDR3 length equals 15 residues. Germline values: CDR1 LNHDA, CDR2 SQIVND (reference sequence). After removal of 6 bases from V and 5 bases from J, the junction contained 8 bases not matched to a gene. CDR3 sequence (DNA): TGTGCCAGTAGCCCCCAGCTAGCGGGGAACAATGAGCAGTTCTTC. This encodes CASSPQLAGNNEQFF.

This chain connects TRBV5-1 to TRBJ2-1; possible D gene TRBD2, 6 bases. V was clipped by 0 bases and J by 4 bases, with 8 bases between them. The CDR3 runs to 14 residues. Germline V lookup: CDR1 SGHRS, CDR2 YFSETQ. CDR3 sequence reads: CASSLGGLYNEQFF. The CDR3 DNA reads as TGCGCCAGCAGCTTGGGGGGACTGTACAATGAGCAGTTCTTC.

The V call is TRBV4-1, the J call TRBJ1-1; no firm D call. Trimming took off 2 bases at V and 1 base at J, with 11 bases between the two ends. CDR1 MGHRA and CDR2 YSYEKL come from the germline V gene. The CDR3 totals 15 residues. In nucleotides, the CDR3 is TGCGCCAGCAGCCAAATAAGAGTACAGAACACTGAAGCTTTCTTT. Its translation is CASSQIRVQNTEAFF.

The gene calls are TRBV9 and TRBJ1-3; TRBD1 might be the D (6 bases). CDR1 is SGDLS and CDR2 is YYNGEE in the germline V gene. Trimming took 5 bases from V and 4 from J, leaving 10 bases between them. The CDR3 is made up of 13 amino acids. Here the CDR3 reads CASRRGGGNTIYF. The CDR3 coding sequence is TGTGCCAGCAGAAGGGGGGGCGGAAACACCATATATTTT.

Comment on this clone: A junction boundary mismatches the germline segment, possibly from a read error. The V gene is TRBV6-5, the J gene TRBJ1-3, with 7 bases that match TRBD1. There are 15 residues in the CDR3. Germline V gene data show CDR1 as MNHEY and CDR2 as SVGAGI. The CDR3 is CASSNSGGAGNTIYF. DNA of the CDR3: TGTGCCAGCAGTAACTCAGGGGGTGCTGGAAACACCATATATTTT.

The chain joins TRBV30 to TRBJ1-5; 7 bases fit TRBD1. The CDR3 sequence is 16 residues long. The junction had 9 bases not matched to a gene; V was cut back by 1 base and J by 3 bases. The V gene's germline CDR1 is GTSNPN and CDR2 SVGIG (reference sequence). The CDR3 bases are TGTGCCTGGAGTGGTCTACAGACAGGGTACAATCAGCCCCAGCATTTT. Translation: CAWSGLQTGYNQPQHF.

The chain is built from TRBV5-1 and TRBJ2-5; D perhaps matches TRBD1 (6 bases). V lost 4 bases to trimming and J lost 5 bases, with 18 bases between them. The CDR3 is 15 amino acids. Germline values: CDR1 SGHRS, CDR2 YFSETQ. For the CDR3, the DNA is TGCGCCAGCAGCCCCACCTATCAGGGGTCGGAGACCCAGTACTTC. Encoded protein: CASSPTYQGSETQYF.

The rearrangement uses TRBV5-1 and TRBJ2-1; TRBD2 matches 8 bases. The CDR3 covers 16 residues. Germline trimming cut 0 bases from V and 6 bases from J; bases unmatched to any gene: 8. Germline-derived CDR1 and CDR2 are SGHRS and YFSETQ. The CDR3 sequence: CASSLGTGGFGNEQFF. DNA for the CDR3: TGCGCCAGCAGCTTGGGGACGGGAGGGTTCGGCAATGAGCAGTTCTTC.

The CDR3 sequence is CASGSDTGPGELFF. The CDR3 region has the DNA TGTGCTAGTGGTTCGGACACAGGGCCCGGGGAGCTGTTTTTT. The rearrangement joins TRBV12-5 to TRBJ2-2; D might be TRBD1 (6 bases). The CDR3 sequence is 14 residues long. Per the germline V gene, CDR1 is LGHNT and CDR2 is FRNRAP. Between the trimmed V and J ends, which lost 4 bases and 6 bases, there was a span of 12 bases.

The chain employs TRBV15 and TRBJ1-1, with TRBD1 matching over 7 bases. There are 14 residues in the CDR3. V gave up 0 bases and J gave up 4 bases; unmatched junction bases: 2. The germline CDR1 and CDR2 sequences are LNHNV and YYDKDF (reference sequence). CDR3 sequence (DNA): TGTGCCACCAGCAGAGATCCAGGGGGCACTGAAGCTTTCTTT. Its translation is CATSRDPGGTEAFF. The full variable domain, in which reference TRBV15 and TRBJ1-1 provide the parts outside the CDR3, is DAMVIQNPRYQVTQFGKPVTLSCSQTLNHNVMYWYQQKSSQAPKLLFHYYDKDFNNEADTPDNFQSRRPNTSFCFLDIRSPGLGDTAMYLCATSRDPGGTEAFFGQGTRLTVV.

V usage is TRBV5-1 and J usage is TRBJ1-1; 7 bases line up with TRBD1. V shed 0 bases and J 8 bases; nucleotides not matched to a gene: 7. The CDR3 is 14 residues long. CDR1 and CDR2 from the germline V gene are SGHRS and YFSETQ. The CDR3 DNA reads as TGCGCCAGCAGCTTGGACCTTGAGGGGGCAGAAGCTTTCTTT. Protein: CASSLDLEGAEAFF.

The chain joins TRBV2 to TRBJ1-1; possible D gene TRBD1, 5 bases. Germline CDR1 and CDR2: SNHLY and FYNNEI. Trimming removed 3 bases at V and 11 bases at J, with 10 bases between. The CDR3 has 11 amino acids. In DNA, the CDR3 is TGTGCCAGCAGTGAGGGACTGACGGCTTTCTTT. This gives the protein CASSEGLTAFF.

This clone showed up just once. J is TRBJ1-3 and V is TRBV18; D remains unclear. Germline CDR1 KGHSH, CDR2 LQKENI. The CDR3 spans 13 residues. Between the trimmed V and J ends, which lost 1 base and 5 bases, there was a span of 6 bases. The CDR3 nucleotides read TGTGCCAGCTCACCACTCGATCGAAACACCATATATTTT. Translated, it gives CASSPLDRNTIYF.

This clone turned up a few times. The same CDR3 is also encoded by other DNA sequences in this sample. The rearrangement joins TRBV18 to TRBJ1-1; 7 bases align to TRBD1. Germline assignment: CDR1 KGHSH and CDR2 LQKENI. This CDR3 is 13 amino acids long. The trim removed 3 bases at V and 3 bases at J, leaving 1 base unmatched. The chain's CDR3 is CASSPTGDTEAFF. CDR3 bases: TGTGCCAGCTCACCTACAGGGGACACTGAAGCTTTCTTT.

The chain uses TRBV4-3 and TRBJ2-4; no firm D call. Germline V CDR1 and CDR2: LGHNA, YSLEER. V dropped 0 bases and J dropped 5 bases, with 8 bases sitting between them. This CDR3 has 14 amino acids. CDR3 DNA: TGCGCCAGCAGCCAAGATGTGGTCCAAAACATTCAGTACTTC. Translated: CASSQDVVQNIQYF.

V gene TRBV10-2 combines with J gene TRBJ1-4, with D possibly being TRBD1 (6 bases). This CDR3 contains 17 residues. The germline V gene has CDR1 WSHSY and CDR2 SAAADI. Trimming stripped 6 bases from V and 1 base from J, with 18 bases between. CDR3 bases: TGCGCCAGCAGCCAGGGGCGCCTTCCTCTAACTAATGAAAAACTGTTTTTT. Protein product: CASSQGRLPLTNEKLFF.

CDR3 protein: CASSEWGGTQIGELFF. DNA of the CDR3: TGTGCCAGCAGTGAATGGGGAGGGACGCAGATCGGGGAGCTGTTTTTT. The gene calls are TRBV2 and TRBJ2-2; TRBD2 matches 7 bases. Trimming at V came to 2 bases and at J to 7 bases, leaving 10 bases not matched to a gene. Germline V gene sequence: CDR1 SNHLY, CDR2 FYNNEI. The CDR3 loop spans 16 amino acids.

The chain links TRBV7-2 to TRBJ2-7, with a tentative D call TRBD1 (6 bases). The CDR3 covers 12 residues. Germline assignment: CDR1 SGHTA and CDR2 FQGNSA. V was pared by 5 bases and J by 5 bases, with 10 bases between. The CDR3 nucleotides read TGTGCCAGCAGCCAGTACAGGGACGAGCAGTACTTC. Translation gives CASSQYRDEQYF.

This sequence joins TRBV15 and TRBJ2-3; 9 bases line up with TRBD2. The CDR3 spans 16 residues. Germline V gene lookup returns CDR1 LNHNV and CDR2 YYDKDF (reference sequence). Trimming at V came to 5 bases and at J to 2 bases, leaving 8 bases not matched to a gene. CDR3 DNA sequence: TGTGCCACCAGCCCTCGAAGCGGGAGGTTCACAGATACGCAGTATTTT. As protein: CATSPRSGRFTDTQYF.

The gene calls are TRBV6-5 and TRBJ2-7; 7 positions agree with TRBD2. CDR3 length: 12 residues. CDR1 is MNHEY and CDR2 is SVGAGI in the germline V gene. V was pared by 8 bases and J by 7 bases, with 8 bases of the junction left unmatched. The CDR3 is CASGAPGGEQYF. CDR3 bases: TGTGCCAGCGGGGCCCCCGGGGGGGAGCAGTACTTC.